This section outlines one T cell receptor beta chain sequence together with its context. Looked up from germline, CDR1 is MNHNS and CDR2 is SASEGT. The CDR3 contains 15 residues. J lost 2 bases, V lost 4 bases, and 4 bases had no gene match. Sequencing was performed with immunoSEQ multiplex PCR; in TCRdb, only in-frame clones are kept and a portion is missing. The top ten clones hold 9.5% to 15% of a sample with over 10,000 clones, 71% of them seen once. The data were taken from a study of T cells after somatic rescue of genetic block. The specimen was peripheral blood mononuclear cells (PBMCs). The receptor comes from a boy aged 5-17 years. This chain joins TRBV6-1 and TRBJ1-2, with 10 nucleotides matching TRBD1. In nucleotides, the CDR3 is TGTGCCAGCAGTGTATCGGGACAGGGGAACTATGGCTACACCTTC. It translates to CASSVSGQGNYGYTF.